The next 25 T cell receptor beta chains were all read from a single sample in a study of shared clonotypes between healthy human individuals. Assay: immunoSEQ multiplex PCR; the TCRdb copy retains only in-frame clones and omits some. The data hold some 2.4 million clones, with approximately 94% observed a single time. The sample comprised naive CD4+ T cells from PBMCs. Subset reported: CD45RA+ positively selected. These receptors were collected from a man aged 18 to 35 in good health. Some clones in this sample may be carry-over from other donors' samples.

V and J are TRBV27 and TRBJ2-2; 8 positions agree with TRBD2. In germline, CDR1 is MNHEY, CDR2 SMNVEV (reference sequence). V was clipped by 4 bases and J by 6 bases; unmatched bases: 7. This CDR3 spans 15 amino acids. The CDR3 DNA follows: TGTGCCAGCAGTTGGGGGACTAGTGCCGCCGGGGAGCTGTTTTTT. It codes for CASSWGTSAAGELFF.

The chain is built from TRBV27 and TRBJ2-1; a weak D match, TRBD1 (5 bases). V shed 4 bases and J shed 7 bases, with 8 bases lying between them. The CDR3 has 12 amino acids. Germline-derived CDR1 and CDR2 are MNHEY and SMNVEV (reference sequence). CDR3 amino acids: CASSSQGNEQFF. In DNA form, the CDR3 reads TGTGCCAGCAGTTCCCAGGGAAATGAGCAGTTCTTC.

V gene TRBV4-1 combines with J gene TRBJ1-1; 10 nucleotides align to TRBD1. Germline CDR1 is MGHRA and CDR2 is YSYEKL. The length of the CDR3 is 14 residues. Trimming took 4 bases from V and 6 from J; bases not matched to a gene: 5. The CDR3 nucleotides read TGCGCCAGCAGCCGCGGGACAGGGGTCCCTGAAGCTTTCTTT. Its protein is CASSRGTGVPEAFF.

The chain carries TRBV6-5 and TRBJ2-3; 8 nucleotides align to TRBD1. CDR1 is MNHEY, CDR2 SVGAGI, per germline. With V trimmed by 6 bases and J by 14 bases, 13 bases remained unmatched. This CDR3 has 13 amino acids. The CDR3 DNA sequence: TGTGCCAGCAGGTTAAGCCCCGAGACAGGGGCGTATTTT. Translated: CASRLSPETGAYF.

This clone appeared once. The J gene is TRBJ1-5, the V gene TRBV5-1; 9 positions match TRBD1. The germline CDR1 and CDR2 sequences are SGHRS and YFSETQ. This CDR3 has 13 residues. V was pared by 7 bases and J by 7 bases, with 6 bases of the junction left unmatched. The CDR3 DNA reads as TGCGCCAGCTCCCGGACAGGGGAACAGCCCCAGCATTTT. This codes for CASSRTGEQPQHF.

The V call is TRBV18, the J call TRBJ2-7; D tentatively reads TRBD1 or TRBD2 (5 bases each). Germline V gene data show CDR1 as KGHSH and CDR2 as LQKENI. This CDR3 has 14 residues. The germline V and J ends were trimmed by 4 bases and 7 bases, with 17 bases remaining between them. Here the CDR3 reads CASSRRDGKGEQYF. CDR3 nucleotides: TGTGCCAGCTCACGCCGGGACGGCAAAGGAGAGCAGTACTTC.

The chain combines TRBV5-1 with TRBJ2-5; 7 nucleotides match TRBD1. There are 16 residues in the CDR3. Germline lookup yields CDR1 SGHRS and CDR2 YFSETQ. Germline trimming cut 0 bases from V and 4 bases from J; bases unmatched to any gene: 9. CDR3 coding DNA: TGCGCCAGCAGCTTGGTTGGGACAGAAGGGGCAGAGACCCAGTACTTC. It yields the protein CASSLVGTEGAETQYF.

This chain links TRBV15 with TRBJ2-2, with D unresolved. This CDR3 comprises 15 residues. Germline V CDR1 and CDR2: LNHNV, YYDKDF (reference sequence). V was shortened by 1 base and J by 3 bases, with 9 bases between the two germline ends. The CDR3 spells CATSRAGGYTGELFF. As DNA, the CDR3 is TGTGCCACCAGCAGAGCGGGCGGCTACACCGGGGAGCTGTTTTTT.

The chain carries TRBV5-4 and TRBJ1-4; 8 nucleotides line up with TRBD1. CDR1 is SGHNT, CDR2 YYREEE, per germline (reference sequence). This CDR3 spans 16 amino acids. Trimming removed 4 bases from V and 8 bases from J; junction bases left unmatched: 13. CDR3 sequence (DNA): TGTGCCAGCAGCCAAGGGGTCCCAACAGGGGGAGAAAAACTGTTTTTT. Translated: CASSQGVPTGGEKLFF.

The genes are TRBV19 and TRBJ1-5, with 8 bases identical to TRBD1. Germline V gene lookup returns CDR1 LNHDA and CDR2 SQIVND (reference sequence). The CDR3 has 16 residues. J lost 4 bases, V lost 6 bases, and 11 bases had no gene match. The CDR3 bases are TGTGCCAGTAGCACTACCGGGACAGGCAGAAATCAGCCCCAGCATTTT. As protein: CASSTTGTGRNQPQHF.

The CDR3 coding sequence is TGTGCCAGCCACGAGATCGGACTAGCGAACACTGAAGCTTTCTTT. Its translation: CASHEIGLANTEAFF. V and J are TRBV7-2 and TRBJ1-1; no clear D. CDR3 size: 15 residues. Germline values: CDR1 SGHTA, CDR2 FQGNSA. Trimming took off 8 bases at V and 1 base at J, with 17 bases between the two ends.

This rearrangement joins TRBV4-1 to TRBJ2-1; tentatively, D is TRBD2 (6 bases). Trimming removed 1 base from V and 10 bases from J, with 8 bases in between. The CDR3 consists of 12 residues. In germline, CDR1 is MGHRA, CDR2 YSYEKL. The CDR3 here is CASSQGAGEQFF. CDR3 sequence (DNA): TGCGCCAGCAGCCAAGGGGCGGGGGAGCAGTTCTTC.

The chain is built from TRBV9 and TRBJ2-1; D is undetermined. Germline assignment: CDR1 SGDLS and CDR2 YYNGEE. The CDR3 runs to 16 residues. V was pared by 0 bases and J by 0 bases, with 10 bases between. CDR3 amino acids: CASSVVERSSYNEQFF. For the CDR3, the DNA is TGTGCCAGCAGCGTAGTGGAGAGAAGCTCCTACAATGAGCAGTTCTTC. Variable domain in full (rest from reference TRBV9 and TRBJ2-1): DSGVTQTPKHLITATGQRVTLRCSPRSGDLSVYWYQQSLDQGLQFLIQYYNGEERAKGNILERFSAQQFPDLHSELNLSSLELGDSALYFCASSVVERSSYNEQFFGPGTRLTVL.

The gene calls are TRBV4-1 and TRBJ2-2; D possibly corresponds to TRBD2 (6 bases). Trimming removed 4 bases from V and 4 bases from J, with 22 bases in between. This CDR3 has 18 residues. Germline V gene lookup returns CDR1 MGHRA and CDR2 YSYEKL. DNA of the CDR3: TGCGCCAGCAGCCCGCGTTTGATCATGCGGGGCGGCACCGGGGAGCTGTTTTTT. It codes for CASSPRLIMRGGTGELFF.

This clone occurred a few times. Other DNA sequences within the sample encode an identical CDR3. The chain has TRBV7-3 and TRBJ2-2; TRBD2 matches at 11 bases. The CDR3 is 14 amino acids. Germline CDR1 is SGHTA and CDR2 is FQGTGA. The trim removed 9 bases at V and 2 bases at J, leaving 2 bases unmatched. The CDR3 coding sequence is TGTGCCAGTACTAGCGGGGGAAACACCGGGGAGCTGTTTTTT. Translation: CASTSGGNTGELFF.

V gene TRBV5-5 combines with J gene TRBJ2-7, with TRBD2 matching 14 bases. This CDR3 has 16 residues. With 4 bases clipped from V and 1 base from J, the junction kept 4 bases outside the gene matches. Germline V lookup: CDR1 SGHKS, CDR2 YYEKEE (reference sequence). Here the CDR3 reads CASSGGLAGVSYEQYF. CDR3 DNA sequence: TGTGCCAGCAGCGGGGGACTAGCGGGAGTTTCCTACGAGCAGTACTTC. Combining the CDR3 with reference TRBV5-5 and TRBJ2-7 gives the whole variable domain DAGVTQSPTHLIKTRGQQVTLRCSPISGHKSVSWYQQVLGQGPQFIFQYYEKEERGRGNFPDRFSARQFPNYSSELNVNALLLGDSALYLCASSGGLAGVSYEQYFGPGTRLTVT.

The CDR3 sequence is CASSLGPPTSGNTIYF. The CDR3 coding sequence is TGCGCCAGCAGCTTAGGGCCGCCGACCTCTGGAAACACCATATATTTT. The rearrangement links TRBV5-1 to TRBJ1-3; D is unclear. The CDR3 totals 16 residues. Germline assignment: CDR1 SGHRS and CDR2 YFSETQ. V lost 2 bases to trimming and J lost 0 bases, with 12 bases between them.

The gene calls are TRBV7-9 and TRBJ2-7, with 7 bases identical to TRBD1. The V gene end was trimmed by 8 bases and the J gene end by 6 bases; junction bases not matched to a gene: 10. The CDR3 length is 13 residues. Germline V gene sequence: CDR1 SEHNR, CDR2 FQNEAQ (reference sequence). In nucleotides, the CDR3 is TGTGCCAGCGGGTTGGCAGGGGGATCCGAGCAGTACTTC. It is translated as CASGLAGGSEQYF. Full variable domain (rest looked up from reference TRBV7-9 and TRBJ2-7): DTGVSQNPRHKITKRGQNVTFRCDPISEHNRLYWYRQTLGQGPEFLTYFQNEAQLEKSRLLSDRFSAERPKGSFSTLEIQRTEQGDSAMYLCASGLAGGSEQYFGPGTRLTVT.

V gene TRBV2 combines with J gene TRBJ1-2, with TRBD1 matching over 8 bases. V was clipped by 4 bases and J by 7 bases; unmatched bases: 5. CDR3 length: 13 amino acids. The germline CDR1 and CDR2 sequences are SNHLY and FYNNEI. The CDR3 is CASSAGGFVGYTF. The CDR3 DNA reads as TGTGCCAGCAGTGCAGGGGGCTTTGTTGGCTACACCTTC.

The gene calls are TRBV5-1 and TRBJ1-1; 10 nucleotides align to TRBD1. The CDR3 has 16 amino acids. V gave up 2 bases and J gave up 4 bases; unmatched junction bases: 8. CDR1 is SGHRS and CDR2 is YFSETQ in the germline V gene. The CDR3 is CASSFPRTGGITEAFF. DNA for the CDR3: TGCGCCAGCAGCTTTCCCCGGACAGGGGGTATCACTGAAGCTTTCTTT.

The rearrangement uses TRBV5-1 and TRBJ2-2, with TRBD2 matching 10 bases. The CDR3 sequence is 16 residues long. V trimming: 4 bases; J trimming: 5 bases; junction bases outside the gene matches: 8. Germline CDR1 is SGHRS and CDR2 is YFSETQ. The DNA of the CDR3 is TGCGCCAGCAGCCGGATCCTAGCGGGAGAAACCGGGGAGCTGTTTTTT. Protein: CASSRILAGETGELFF.

The genes are TRBV6-5 and TRBJ2-2, with D tentatively TRBD1 (6 bases). CDR3 length equals 13 residues. V was cut by 6 bases and J by 5 bases, with 10 bases left in between. Per the germline V gene, CDR1 is MNHEY and CDR2 is SVGAGI. CDR3 coding DNA: TGTGCCAGCAGCAACAGGGTAACCGGGGAGCTGTTTTTT. Translating gives CASSNRVTGELFF.

In its sample, this clone was seen a few times. The gene calls are TRBV4-2 and TRBJ1-1; D is unclear. The germline gives CDR1 LGHNA, CDR2 YNFKEQ. V dropped 0 bases and J dropped 3 bases, with 5 bases sitting between them. The CDR3 runs 13 residues. This CDR3 is CASSQDSYTEAFF. CDR3 bases: TGTGCCAGCAGCCAAGACAGCTACACTGAAGCTTTCTTT.

The chain is built from TRBV4-2 and TRBJ1-3; D might be TRBD1 (6 bases). The V end was cut by 0 bases, the J end by 4 bases, with 13 bases between. CDR3 length equals 16 residues. Germline CDR1 is LGHNA and CDR2 is YNFKEQ. CDR3 coding DNA: TGTGCCAGCAGCCAAGATGGACAGTTAGCCGGAAACACCATATATTTT. Protein product: CASSQDGQLAGNTIYF.

The genes are TRBV7-6 and TRBJ2-2; D possibly uses TRBD1 or TRBD2 (6 bases each). The CDR3 extends over 16 amino acids. Trimming stripped 5 bases from V and 0 bases from J, with 13 bases between. The germline CDR1 and CDR2 sequences are SGHVS and FNYEAQ. CDR3 protein: CASSRGQVSNTGELFF. CDR3 DNA: TGTGCCAGCAGCCGGGGGCAAGTTTCGAACACCGGGGAGCTGTTTTTT.